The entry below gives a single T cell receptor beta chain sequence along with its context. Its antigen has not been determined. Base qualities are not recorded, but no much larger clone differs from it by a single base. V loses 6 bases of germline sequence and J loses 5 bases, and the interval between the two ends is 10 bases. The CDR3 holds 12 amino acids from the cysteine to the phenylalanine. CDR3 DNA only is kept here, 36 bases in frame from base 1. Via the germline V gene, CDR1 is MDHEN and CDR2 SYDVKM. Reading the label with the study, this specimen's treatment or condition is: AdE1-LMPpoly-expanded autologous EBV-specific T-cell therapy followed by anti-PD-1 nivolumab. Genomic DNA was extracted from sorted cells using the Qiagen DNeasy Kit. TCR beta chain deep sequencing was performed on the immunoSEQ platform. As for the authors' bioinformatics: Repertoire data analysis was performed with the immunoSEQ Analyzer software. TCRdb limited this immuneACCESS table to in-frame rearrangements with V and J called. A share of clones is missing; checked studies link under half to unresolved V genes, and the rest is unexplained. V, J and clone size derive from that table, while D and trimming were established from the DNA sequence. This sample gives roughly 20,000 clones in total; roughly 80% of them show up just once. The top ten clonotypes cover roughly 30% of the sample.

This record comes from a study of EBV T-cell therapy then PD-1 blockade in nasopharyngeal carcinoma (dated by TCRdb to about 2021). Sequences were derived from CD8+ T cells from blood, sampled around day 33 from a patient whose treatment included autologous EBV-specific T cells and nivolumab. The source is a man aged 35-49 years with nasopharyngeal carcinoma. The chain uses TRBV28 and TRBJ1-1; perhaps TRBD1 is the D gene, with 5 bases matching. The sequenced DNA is TGTGCCAGCAGCCGCGGGACTACTGAAGCTTTCTTT. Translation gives CASSRGTTEAFF.